This entry lists 9 T cell receptor beta chains sequenced from one sample in a study of shared clonotypes between healthy human individuals (dated by TCRdb to about 2020). Library method: the immunoSEQ multiplex PCR assay. In its TCRdb copy, this immuneACCESS table keeps in-frame sequences only and misses some clones. Where compared with another copy, unresolved V genes explain less than half of these, and the others have no known cause. The sample table records hundreds of thousands of clones; roughly 78% of these occur just once. 1.8% of the sample comes from the top ten. The sequencing sample was made of memory CD4+ T cells sorted from blood. Sample cell subset or site, as interpreted from the label and publication: CD45RA-negative fraction. The origin of the receptors is a woman in her thirties in good health.

The chain recombines TRBV27 with TRBJ1-1; a weak D match, TRBD1 (5 bases). V dropped 0 bases and J dropped 4 bases, with 6 bases sitting between them. The CDR3 is 13 amino acids. The germline V gene encodes CDR1 MNHEY and CDR2 SMNVEV (reference sequence). CDR3 in DNA: TGTGCCAGCAGTTTATCGAGGGGCACTGAAGCTTTCTTT. This codes for CASSLSRGTEAFF.

The chain joins TRBV5-1 to TRBJ2-1; 7 nucleotides align to TRBD2. Germline V lookup: CDR1 SGHRS, CDR2 YFSETQ. The V segment lost 5 bases and the J segment 8 bases; nucleotides outside the gene matches: 10. The CDR3 is 14 amino acids. CDR3 region: CASSRGEGLDEQFF. CDR3 DNA sequence: TGCGCCAGCAGTCGCGGGGAGGGCCTGGATGAGCAGTTCTTC.

Concerning this clone itself: This sample includes further DNA sequences coding for the same CDR3. The rearrangement links TRBV28 to TRBJ1-2; 7 bases are shared with TRBD1. The trim removed 6 bases at V and 1 base at J, leaving 2 bases unmatched. CDR1 and CDR2 from the germline V gene are MDHEN and SYDVKM. The CDR3 contains 13 residues. CDR3 coding DNA: TGTGCCAGCAGCCCAGGGGGTAACTATGGCTACACCTTC. It translates to CASSPGGNYGYTF.

Turning to this clone: Other DNA sequences in the sample encode the same CDR3. This chain joins TRBV5-1 and TRBJ1-1; D gene uncertain. This CDR3 contains 13 residues. In germline, CDR1 is SGHRS, CDR2 YFSETQ. V was shortened by 4 bases and J by 1 base, with 8 bases between the two germline ends. CDR3 in DNA: TGCGCCAGCAGCGTTCAAGGGAACACTGAAGCTTTCTTT. The encoded protein is CASSVQGNTEAFF.

This clone occurred a few times. CDR3 sequence reads: CASSGQGYPNQPQHF. CDR3 bases: TGTGCCAGCAGTGGCCAGGGTTACCCCAATCAGCCCCAGCATTTT. This chain joins TRBV28 and TRBJ1-5, with D maybe TRBD1 (5 bases). CDR3 length equals 15 residues. Trimming took 5 bases from V and 3 from J, leaving 14 bases between them. Germline CDR1 reads MDHEN; CDR2 reads SYDVKM.

The chain joins TRBV7-2 to TRBJ2-7; D gene unclear. The length of the CDR3 is 15 residues. Between the trimmed V and J ends, which lost 2 bases and 1 base, there was a span of 12 bases. From germline, CDR1 is SGHTA and CDR2 FQGNSA. The CDR3 nucleotides are TGTGCCAGCAGCTTAAGTCTACTCTCGTCCTACGAGCAGTACTTC. Residues: CASSLSLLSSYEQYF.

The chain carries TRBV18 and TRBJ1-2; possible D gene TRBD1, 5 bases. The CDR3 has 13 amino acids. Germline CDR1 and CDR2: KGHSH and LQKENI. Trimming shortened V by 5 bases and J by 7 bases, and 14 bases separated the two germline ends. The DNA for the CDR3 is TGTGCCAGCTCAGCAGGGTTTCCGAGTGGCTACACCTTC. Translated: CASSAGFPSGYTF.

V is TRBV19 and J is TRBJ1-1, with D possibly TRBD1 on 5 matching bases. CDR1 and CDR2 (germline): LNHDA, SQIVND (reference sequence). CDR3 length: 11 residues. The CDR3 DNA sequence: TGTGTCGGTGGGGGGTTCACTGAAGCTTTCTTT. Its protein product is CVGGGFTEAFF. The whole variable domain, filled in from reference TRBV19 and TRBJ1-1, reads DGGITQSPKYLFRKEGQNVTLSCEQNLNHDAMYWYRQDPGQGLRLIYYSQIVNDFQKGDIAEGYSVSREKKESFPLTVTSAQKNPTAFYLCVGGGFTEAFFGQGTRLTVV.

The chain joins TRBV6-1 to TRBJ1-1; D remains unclear. The CDR3 runs 14 residues. Germline CDR1 reads MNHNS; CDR2 reads SASEGT. The germline V and J ends were trimmed by 2 bases and 0 bases, with 7 bases remaining between them. The CDR3 protein is CASSERRLNTEAFF. Here the CDR3 DNA reads TGTGCCAGCAGTGAAAGGCGCCTGAACACTGAAGCTTTCTTT.